This T cell receptor beta chain was captured in a study of cytomegalovirus exposure and HLA in healthy donors. Study as a whole: The same platform used for the approximately 700 first-cohort repertoires was also used for the 95 to 150 validation repertoires, as a later analysis reported. Study results and limitations: Confirmation was obtained in vitro that a few CMV-associated chains are specific for CMV antigens. Reports showed the classifier diagnosing cytomegalovirus status with high specificity and sensitivity. The finding came from a later analysis; first-cohort TCR clusters tended to co-occur in the roughly 120 validation repertoires.

V lost 2 bases to trimming and J lost 9 bases; unmatched junction nucleotides: 3. Germline loops: CDR1 SEHNR, CDR2 FQNEAQ (reference sequence). The CDR3 contains 12 residues. Concerning this clone: As yet, its antigen is unknown.

The method was immunoSEQ multiplex PCR; TCRdb's version includes in-frame clones alone and lacks a portion of them. Seen here are 130,000 to 150,000 clones, roughly 92% observed once, and the top ten hold under 0.8%. The chain joins TRBV7-9 to TRBJ1-2, with TRBD1 matching 7 bases. Material: PBMCs. The TCR sequence derives from a man between 18 and 29 years old in good health and CMV-seronegative. CDR3 sequence (DNA): TGTGCCAGCAGCTTAACAGGGGCGCGCTACACCTTC. Its protein is CASSLTGARYTF.